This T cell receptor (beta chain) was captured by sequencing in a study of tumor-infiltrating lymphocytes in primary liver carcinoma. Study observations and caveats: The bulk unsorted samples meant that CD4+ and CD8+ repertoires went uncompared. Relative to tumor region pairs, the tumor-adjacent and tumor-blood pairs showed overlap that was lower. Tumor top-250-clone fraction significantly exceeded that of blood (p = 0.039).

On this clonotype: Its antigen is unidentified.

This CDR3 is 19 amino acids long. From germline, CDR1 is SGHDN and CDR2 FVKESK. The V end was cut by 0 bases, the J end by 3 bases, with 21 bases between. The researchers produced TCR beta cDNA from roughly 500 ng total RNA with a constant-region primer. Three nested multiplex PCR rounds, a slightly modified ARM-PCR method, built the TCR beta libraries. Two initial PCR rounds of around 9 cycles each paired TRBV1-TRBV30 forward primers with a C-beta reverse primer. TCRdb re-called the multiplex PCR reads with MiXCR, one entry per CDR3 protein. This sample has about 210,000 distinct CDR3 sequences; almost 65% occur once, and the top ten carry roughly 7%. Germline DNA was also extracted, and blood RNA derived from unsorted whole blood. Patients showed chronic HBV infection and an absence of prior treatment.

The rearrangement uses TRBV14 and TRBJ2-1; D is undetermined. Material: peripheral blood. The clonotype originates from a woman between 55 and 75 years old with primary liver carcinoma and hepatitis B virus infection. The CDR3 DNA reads TGTGCCAGCAGCCAAGATTGGCTAAGAGTAAGCGCGCTCTACAATGAGCAGTTCTTC. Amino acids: CASSQDWLRVSALYNEQFF.